A selection of T cell receptor beta chains follows, all from one sample in a study of vaccination and CD4 T cells after COVID-19. Their antigen targets remain unknown. TCRdb processed the PCR reads anew with MiXCR; each CDR3 protein has one entry. The sample lists just under 20,000 distinct CDR3 sequences, 40% occurring once. The specimen was CD4+ T cells from blood, cultured in vitro, collected after SARS-CoV-2 vaccination. These TCRs come from a human donor who had recovered from COVID-19. The conserved cysteine and the conserved F or W are not part of the CDR3 here. Fields, in order: J gene, V gene, CDR3 protein.

J gene: TRBJ2-3
V gene: TRBV20-1
CDR3 protein: SASDLLPGDTDTQY

J gene: TRBJ1-2
V gene: TRBV4-2
CDR3 protein: ASSQVFEGVAYGYT

J gene: TRBJ1-1
V gene: TRBV19
CDR3 protein: ASIRGTANTEAF

J gene: TRBJ2-6
V gene: TRBV7-9
CDR3 protein: ASSWKSGLSGANVLT

J gene: TRBJ1-5
V gene: TRBV12-3/TRBV12-4
CDR3 protein: ASRLTGIGNQPQH

J gene: TRBJ1-1
V gene: TRBV7-2
CDR3 protein: ASSLLSTLVNTEAF

J gene: TRBJ1-2
V gene: TRBV20-1
CDR3 protein: SGKDRVHGYT

J gene: TRBJ2-1
V gene: TRBV19
CDR3 protein: ASSALAGANYNEQF

J gene: TRBJ1-6
V gene: TRBV7-9
CDR3 protein: ASSLEGYNSPLH

J gene: TRBJ1-5
V gene: TRBV4-2
CDR3 protein: ASSPRDREGNQPQH

J gene: TRBJ1-1
V gene: TRBV7-4
CDR3 protein: ASSPAGSPPRNTEAF

J gene: TRBJ2-7
V gene: TRBV5-1
CDR3 protein: ASSLASAALEQY

J gene: TRBJ1-5
V gene: TRBV19
CDR3 protein: ASRQGVDGNQPQH

J gene: TRBJ1-6
V gene: TRBV5-4
CDR3 protein: ASSLRDSPYNSPLH

J gene: TRBJ1-5
V gene: TRBV11-3
CDR3 protein: ASSSTWTGKNQPQH

J gene: TRBJ1-2
V gene: TRBV7-9
CDR3 protein: ASSNPGPQQGNYGYT

J gene: TRBJ1-5
V gene: TRBV12-3/TRBV12-4
CDR3 protein: ASSRQGGNQPQH

J gene: TRBJ1-6
V gene: TRBV11-3
CDR3 protein: ASSLQTGDNSPLH

J gene: TRBJ1-1
V gene: TRBV20-1
CDR3 protein: SAGQWDRETEAF

J gene: TRBJ2-3
V gene: TRBV7-3
CDR3 protein: ASSRAGGSTDTQY

J gene: TRBJ1-2
V gene: TRBV7-9
CDR3 protein: ASSLGGGPHGYT

J gene: TRBJ2-3
V gene: TRBV7-2
CDR3 protein: ASSLDYRGTDTQY

J gene: TRBJ2-1
V gene: TRBV5-1
CDR3 protein: ASSLEGGGAFEQF

J gene: TRBJ1-6
V gene: TRBV14
CDR3 protein: ASSQEKGSSYNSPLH

J gene: TRBJ2-5
V gene: TRBV20-1
CDR3 protein: GARETSRETQY

J gene: TRBJ2-7
V gene: TRBV18
CDR3 protein: ASSPGLHEQY

J gene: TRBJ1-2
V gene: TRBV19
CDR3 protein: ASSMNVYGYT

J gene: TRBJ1-2
V gene: TRBV2
CDR3 protein: ASSEQGGSYGYT

J gene: TRBJ2-5
V gene: TRBV18
CDR3 protein: ASSPVRQGARETQY

J gene: TRBJ2-1
V gene: TRBV6-4
CDR3 protein: ASSRTPENEQF

J gene: TRBJ2-7
V gene: TRBV20-1
CDR3 protein: SARDGRPRGEQY

J gene: TRBJ1-1
V gene: TRBV10-1
CDR3 protein: AIPGTNTEAF

J gene: TRBJ2-3
V gene: TRBV7-9
CDR3 protein: ASSLVPSTDTQY

J gene: TRBJ2-3
V gene: TRBV28
CDR3 protein: ASSSNSGRKSTDTQY

J gene: TRBJ1-2
V gene: TRBV10-3
CDR3 protein: AISVKGGRLNYGYT

J gene: TRBJ1-2
V gene: TRBV27
CDR3 protein: ASSLDAGNYGYT

J gene: TRBJ1-5
V gene: TRBV20-1
CDR3 protein: SAVRRQGMGVGGNQPQH

J gene: TRBJ2-7
V gene: TRBV7-2
CDR3 protein: ASSFPGLESYEQY

J gene: TRBJ1-2
V gene: TRBV6-5
CDR3 protein: ASSYSDGGYT

J gene: TRBJ2-5
V gene: TRBV28
CDR3 protein: ASSIKGPGGGETQY

J gene: TRBJ2-3
V gene: TRBV20-1
CDR3 protein: SARGQGLDTQY

J gene: TRBJ1-5
V gene: TRBV19
CDR3 protein: ASSETGGNQPQH